This paragraph reports one TCR beta chain. Profiled with immunoSEQ multiplex PCR; TCRdb holds only in-frame clones, not every one. The sample consists of about 120,000 clones, around 90% of them appearing once. Trimming pared 2 bases from V and 4 bases from J, leaving 8 bases between. Germline values: CDR1 SEHNR, CDR2 FQNEAQ (reference sequence). The CDR3 is 13 residues long. This sample was included in a study of control samples from healthy donors and cancer patients. This clonotype was obtained from a young man in good health. The rearrangement uses TRBV7-9 and TRBJ1-1; D gene unclear. The sequenced sample consisted of blood. The CDR3: CASSLPGITEAFF. In nucleotides, the CDR3 is TGTGCCAGCAGCTTACCGGGGATCACTGAAGCTTTCTTT.